A selection of T cell receptor beta chains follows, all from one sample in a study of blood T cells in healthy people across ages. Using its own MiXCR run on the 5' RACE reads, TCRdb lists one record per CDR3 protein. The table lists over 1,500,000 distinct CDR3 sequences, around 50% of them singletons. Input material: blood. These receptors all stem from a woman in her thirties or forties in good health. Both conserved end residues are part of each CDR3.

V gene	J gene	CDR3 protein
TRBV7-9	TRBJ2-5	CASSWDAPEQTQYF
TRBV15	TRBJ2-7	CATSRDIGRWSYEQYF
TRBV10-2	TRBJ2-7	CASSESAAYEQYF
TRBV6-5	TRBJ2-3	CASSYSGWGTQYF
TRBV20-1	TRBJ2-5	CSATRLAGGQGNEQYF
TRBV4-2	TRBJ1-2	CASSPQGAGRNYGYTF
TRBV12-3/TRBV12-4	TRBJ1-1	CASSFLTLGRAFF
TRBV12-3/TRBV12-4	TRBJ2-3	CASMRGSSTDTQYF
TRBV7-2	TRBJ2-7	CASSPPSGASYEQYF
TRBV4-1	TRBJ2-3	CASSQGLGQAQYF
TRBV5-1	TRBJ1-1	CASSPRQVPTEAFF
TRBV28	TRBJ2-7	CASSENKWGRASYEQYF
TRBV20-1	TRBJ2-3	CSARDSGLASDTQYF
TRBV6-5	TRBJ1-2	CASSYTTGVYGYTF
TRBV28	TRBJ1-1	CASSSGGTETFF
TRBV6-1	TRBJ2-1	CASSDPGTSGGSYNEQFF
TRBV4-3	TRBJ2-7	CASSPTRTGETYEQYF
TRBV11-2	TRBJ1-1	CASSLGLRDRLNTEAFF
TRBV10-2	TRBJ2-5	CASSETSGAGETQYF
TRBV29-1	TRBJ1-1	CSVEAAGLPNTEAFF
TRBV6-1	TRBJ2-7	CASMSRANYEQYF
TRBV5-1	TRBJ2-5	CASSYSTSGQETQYF
TRBV6-2/TRBV6-3	TRBJ2-3	CASTQGQLMGTDTQYF
TRBV10-3	TRBJ2-7	CAISADSSYEQYF
TRBV3-1	TRBJ1-2	CPPADALSPNYGYTF
TRBV5-1	TRBJ2-7	CASSPSPAGLSYEQYF
TRBV29-1	TRBJ2-3	CSVEDKRLAGGRGRDTQYF
TRBV5-4	TRBJ2-6	CASSFPTTQGDGANVLTF
TRBV20-1	TRBJ2-3	CSARNVRAPDTQYF